This T cell receptor (beta chain) emerged from a study of T-cell reconstitution after alpha-beta-depleted transplantation in children. Study outcomes and limitations: Alpha-beta T cells about two months after transplant reportedly derived from several hundred expanded graft clones.

It was with unique molecular identifiers that the TCRbeta library was prepared. TCRdb fed the PCR reads into MiXCR, producing one record per CDR3 protein. This table holds just over 200,000 distinct CDR3 sequences, approximately 8.4% found once. Many counts were recorded for this clonotype. Antigen specificity is unknown. The receptor's source is a male patient between 2 and 10 years old who had a stem cell transplant for acute myeloid leukemia, so the T cells may come from the graft donor. The source material was PBMCs, mostly from graft donor cells, sampled 360 days after TCRalphabeta/CD19-depleted stem cell transplant.

The CDR3 coding sequence is TGCAGTTCTGCTGGGGCTAGCGGGAGTTTCGAGACCCAGTACTTC. Its protein is CSSAGASGSFETQYF. The chain recombines TRBV20-1 with TRBJ2-5, with 10 nucleotides matching TRBD2. The CDR3 contains 15 residues. Looked up from germline, CDR1 is DFQATT and CDR2 is SNEGSKA (reference sequence). V was pared by 8 bases and J by 5 bases, with 14 bases of the junction left unmatched.